Shown below are 30 T cell receptor beta chains from a single sample sequenced in a study of TIL therapy for anti-PD-1-resistant metastatic lung cancer. Documented time point: pre-treatment sample, taken before nivolumab and TIL therapy. The libraries were made with immunoSEQ v3. Method: immunoSEQ multiplex PCR; TCRdb's copy keeps in-frame clones and lacks some. The repertoire holds tens of thousands of clones, with 80% to 90% as singletons. Material: blood, obtained at baseline. Receptors originate from a person aged 25 to 85 with non-small cell lung cancer.

The V gene is TRBV7-9, the J gene TRBJ2-7, with 10 bases aligning to TRBD2. CDR1 is SEHNR and CDR2 is FQNEAQ in the germline V gene (reference sequence). The CDR3 loop spans 15 amino acids. With V trimmed by 2 bases and J by 2 bases, 3 bases remained unmatched. The CDR3 loop is CASSLMSGGAYEQYF. The CDR3 DNA follows: TGTGCCAGCAGCTTAATGAGCGGGGGGGCCTACGAGCAGTACTTC.

This chain uses TRBV28 with TRBJ1-5; tentatively, D is TRBD1 (6 bases). V shed 6 bases and J shed 9 bases, with 9 bases lying between them. Germline V gene sequence: CDR1 MDHEN, CDR2 SYDVKM. This CDR3 spans 11 amino acids. This chain's CDR3 is CASRRGRPQHF. The CDR3 DNA sequence: TGTGCCAGCAGACGGGGGCGGCCCCAGCATTTT.

This clone showed up just a few times. The chain joins TRBV5-1 to TRBJ2-6; 7 bases fit TRBD1. From germline, CDR1 is SGHRS and CDR2 YFSETQ. The V gene end was trimmed by 3 bases and the J gene end by 0 bases; junction bases not matched to a gene: 9. This CDR3 is 18 amino acids long. CDR3 region: CASSSLGTASSGANVLTF. CDR3 bases: TGCGCCAGCAGCTCTCTAGGGACAGCATCCTCTGGGGCCAACGTCCTGACTTTC. Using reference TRBV5-1 and TRBJ2-6 for the parts outside the CDR3, the full variable domain is KAGVTQTPRYLIKTRGQQVTLSCSPISGHRSVSWYQQTPGQGLQFLFEYFSETQRNKGNFPGRFSGRQFSNSRSEMNVSTLELGDSALYLCASSSLGTASSGANVLTFGAGSRLTVL.

The rearrangement joins TRBV30 to TRBJ2-7; 8 bases match TRBD1. Germline V CDR1 and CDR2: GTSNPN, SVGIG (reference sequence). This CDR3 region has 15 residues. J gave up 3 bases and V 2 bases, and 9 bases lay outside the gene matches. The CDR3 DNA reads TGTGCCTGGAGTCCACCCGGACAGGGAAGCTACGAGCAGTACTTC. Encoded protein: CAWSPPGQGSYEQYF.

The V gene is TRBV5-6, the J gene TRBJ2-7; D unresolved. In germline, CDR1 is SGHDT, CDR2 YYEEEE. V was trimmed by 4 bases and J by 5 bases, leaving 10 bases between them. The CDR3 is made up of 12 amino acids. Here the CDR3 DNA reads TGTGCCAGCAGCCTGTCCGCGGACGAGCAGTACTTC. It encodes CASSLSADEQYF.

This chain uses TRBV19 with TRBJ1-2; D call uncertain. The V gene's germline CDR1 is LNHDA and CDR2 SQIVND (reference sequence). This CDR3 is built from 15 residues. Trimming shortened V by 3 bases and J by 0 bases, and 11 bases separated the two germline ends. In DNA, the CDR3 is TGTGCCAGTAGTATGGACCGGGCCCCTAACTATGGCTACACCTTC. Translated: CASSMDRAPNYGYTF.

This clone was detected a few times. The chain recombines TRBV4-3 with TRBJ1-3; D remains unclear. The V end lost 0 bases, the J end lost 2 bases, and 11 bases lay between the germline ends. The V gene's germline CDR1 is LGHNA and CDR2 YSLEER. There are 16 residues in the CDR3. The DNA of the CDR3 is TGCGCCAGCAGCCAAGATCTAGGAAGAACTGGAAACACCATATATTTT. Protein: CASSQDLGRTGNTIYF.

In its sample, this clone ranks as medium-sized. The chain recombines TRBV19 with TRBJ1-4, with a weak D call TRBD1 (5 bases). V was clipped by 5 bases and J by 7 bases, with 14 bases between them. The CDR3 runs to 14 residues. The germline CDR1 and CDR2 sequences are LNHDA and SQIVND (reference sequence). As DNA, the CDR3 is TGTGCCAGTAGTCCGTCGGGGGAAACTGAAAAACTGTTTTTT. It translates to CASSPSGETEKLFF.

This clone was recorded a few times. The rearrangement links TRBV5-4 to TRBJ1-1, with 9 bases identical to TRBD1. The CDR3 extends over 15 amino acids. The germline V gene has CDR1 SGHNT and CDR2 YYREEE (reference sequence). J gave up 4 bases and V 1 base, and 5 bases lay outside the gene matches. This chain's CDR3 is CASSLRQGGGTEAFF. CDR3 coding DNA: TGTGCCAGCAGCTTGCGACAGGGGGGCGGCACTGAAGCTTTCTTT.

The chain has TRBV19 and TRBJ1-2; D perhaps matches TRBD1 (6 bases). The CDR3 consists of 13 residues. The V end lost 2 bases, the J end lost 4 bases, and 8 bases lay between the germline ends. From germline, CDR1 is LNHDA and CDR2 SQIVND (reference sequence). The CDR3 protein is CASSIQGTYGYTF. In nucleotides, the CDR3 is TGTGCCAGTAGTATACAGGGGACCTATGGCTACACCTTC.

This clone came up once. This chain joins TRBV5-6 and TRBJ2-7; tentatively, D is TRBD1 (6 bases). The CDR3 contains 14 residues. V lost 4 bases and J lost 2, with 13 bases in between. Per the germline V gene, CDR1 is SGHDT and CDR2 is YYEEEE. CDR3 DNA: TGTGCCAGCAGCGGGGGCCCAGGGGCCTACGAGCAGTACTTC. It encodes CASSGGPGAYEQYF.

The chain combines TRBV4-3 with TRBJ2-6, with 7 bases aligning to TRBD2. Unmatched junction bases numbered 13, after V lost 2 bases and J lost 0 bases. Per germline, CDR1 LGHNA and CDR2 YSLEER. The CDR3 is 20 amino acids. CDR3 loop: CASSQWDPTSPFSGANVLTF. CDR3 bases: TGCGCCAGCAGCCAATGGGACCCGACTAGCCCTTTCTCTGGGGCCAACGTCCTGACTTTC.

The rearrangement links TRBV7-8 to TRBJ2-1; TRBD1 aligns across 9 bases. CDR1 is SGHVS and CDR2 is FQNEAQ in the germline V gene. The CDR3 covers 13 residues. The V segment lost 3 bases and the J segment 12 bases; nucleotides outside the gene matches: 6. CDR3 nucleotide sequence: TGTGCCAGCAGCTTTCCCAAGACAGGGGGGCAGTTCTTC. It specifies CASSFPKTGGQFF.

For the CDR3, the DNA is TGTGCCAGCAGCCGATCTGACAGGGTGGGCAATGAGCAGTTCTTC. Amino acids: CASSRSDRVGNEQFF. The rearrangement links TRBV28 to TRBJ2-1, with 7 bases identical to TRBD1. V gave up 6 bases and J gave up 6 bases; unmatched junction bases: 11. Germline V lookup: CDR1 MDHEN, CDR2 SYDVKM. CDR3 length equals 15 residues.

J is TRBJ2-7 and V is TRBV6-5, with 11 bases matching TRBD1. Per germline, CDR1 MNHEY and CDR2 SVGAGI. The trim removed 4 bases at V and 5 bases at J, leaving 4 bases unmatched. The CDR3 has 14 residues. The CDR3 here is CASSFRTGGDEQYF. DNA of the CDR3: TGTGCCAGCAGTTTCCGGACAGGGGGCGACGAGCAGTACTTC.

This chain connects TRBV5-6 to TRBJ2-7; D might be TRBD1 (5 bases). V was pared by 2 bases and J by 0 bases, with 12 bases between. Germline V lookup: CDR1 SGHDT, CDR2 YYEEEE. The length of the CDR3 is 15 residues. For the CDR3, the DNA is TGTGCCAGCAGCTTTGGGATACAGGACTCCTACGAGCAGTACTTC. The encoded protein is CASSFGIQDSYEQYF.

The chain uses TRBV24-1 and TRBJ2-7; 8 positions agree with TRBD1. The germline V gene encodes CDR1 KGHDR and CDR2 SFDVKD. V lost 5 bases to trimming and J lost 7 bases; unmatched junction nucleotides: 9. This CDR3 contains 14 residues. The DNA for the CDR3 is TGTGCCACCAGTGGGACAGGGCTGATTGGAGAGCAGTACTTC. Translated, it gives CATSGTGLIGEQYF.

The chain couples TRBV9 to TRBJ2-2, with 11 bases lining up with TRBD1. Germline CDR1 is SGDLS and CDR2 is YYNGEE. Trimming cost V 4 bases and J 4 bases; bases outside gene matches: 6. The CDR3 is 16 amino acids. In DNA, the CDR3 is TGTGCCAGCAGCCGTGGACAGGGGGCGGCCACCGGGGAGCTGTTTTTT. Protein: CASSRGQGAATGELFF.

The rearrangement joins TRBV7-9 to TRBJ2-6; 8 nucleotides match TRBD2. There are 19 residues in the CDR3. Trimming took 5 bases from V and 0 from J; bases not matched to a gene: 12. From germline, CDR1 is SEHNR and CDR2 FQNEAQ (reference sequence). CDR3 amino acids: CASSGGVAGRYSGANVLTF. CDR3 DNA: TGTGCCAGCAGCGGCGGGGTAGCGGGACGCTACTCTGGGGCCAACGTCCTGACTTTC.

This rearrangement joins TRBV10-3 to TRBJ1-3, with 9 nucleotides matching TRBD1. Germline values: CDR1 ENHRY, CDR2 SYGVKD. This CDR3 region has 14 residues. V shed 3 bases and J 4 bases; nucleotides not matched to a gene: 1. CDR3 DNA: TGTGCCATCAGTGACACAGGGGGCGGAAACACCATATATTTT. It yields the protein CAISDTGGGNTIYF.

V is TRBV28 and J is TRBJ2-5; D is unresolved. This CDR3 is 15 amino acids long. Trimming took 4 bases from V and 1 from J, leaving 13 bases between them. Germline CDR1 reads MDHEN; CDR2 reads SYDVKM. The CDR3 is CASSSGDDGQETQYF. The CDR3 DNA reads as TGTGCCAGCAGTTCAGGTGACGACGGCCAAGAGACCCAGTACTTC.

This chain connects TRBV5-4 to TRBJ1-4; possible D gene TRBD1, 5 bases. V gave up 5 bases and J gave up 0 bases, with 11 bases separating them. Germline-derived CDR1 and CDR2 are SGHNT and YYREEE (reference sequence). The CDR3 has 15 amino acids. CDR3 bases: TGTGCCAGCAGGCCCTGGGGGGCAACTAATGAAAAACTGTTTTTT. This translates into CASRPWGATNEKLFF.

This clone qualifies as medium-sized. Other DNA sequences from this sample encode an identical CDR3 as well. V is TRBV7-9 and J is TRBJ2-7; 7 nucleotides match TRBD2. J gave up 5 bases and V 1 base, and 5 bases lay outside the gene matches. CDR3 length: 14 amino acids. Germline CDR1 and CDR2: SEHNR and FQNEAQ (reference sequence). The CDR3 DNA sequence: TGTGCCAGCAGCTTAGGGCGGGGGTCGGACGAGCAGTACTTC. This gives the protein CASSLGRGSDEQYF. The full variable domain, in which reference TRBV7-9 and TRBJ2-7 provide the parts outside the CDR3, is DTGVSQNPRHKITKRGQNVTFRCDPISEHNRLYWYRQTLGQGPEFLTYFQNEAQLEKSRLLSDRFSAERPKGSFSTLEIQRTEQGDSAMYLCASSLGRGSDEQYFGPGTRLTVT.

The V and J genes are TRBV11-2 and TRBJ2-7; 7 bases agree with TRBD1. This CDR3 spans 15 amino acids. Germline CDR1 reads SGHAT; CDR2 reads FQNNGV. Trimming cost V 3 bases and J 4 bases; bases outside gene matches: 9. CDR3 DNA: TGTGCCAGCAGCTTTAGGGGACAGCCGGAATACGAGCAGTACTTC. Protein product: CASSFRGQPEYEQYF.

This clone was counted between two and nine times. The chain joins TRBV7-9 to TRBJ2-7, with 8 bases that match TRBD1. The CDR3 has 14 residues. Germline CDR1 SEHNR, CDR2 FQNEAQ (reference sequence). The ends lost 5 bases at V and 5 bases at J; junction bases unmatched: 8. CDR3 loop: CASSTVDRGNEQYF. CDR3 sequence (DNA): TGTGCCAGCAGCACCGTAGACAGGGGCAACGAGCAGTACTTC. The variable domain in full, with the rest retrieved from reference TRBV7-9 and TRBJ2-7, is DTGVSQNPRHKITKRGQNVTFRCDPISEHNRLYWYRQTLGQGPEFLTYFQNEAQLEKSRLLSDRFSAERPKGSFSTLEIQRTEQGDSAMYLCASSTVDRGNEQYFGPGTRLTVT.

This chain links TRBV5-1 with TRBJ1-5, with D unresolved. Looked up from germline, CDR1 is SGHRS and CDR2 is YFSETQ. Trimming removed 0 bases at V and 4 bases at J, with 11 bases between. The length of the CDR3 is 15 residues. Here the CDR3 DNA reads TGCGCCAGCAGCTTGGTCGGATTGGAGAATCAGCCCCAGCATTTT. Amino acids: CASSLVGLENQPQHF.

The genes are TRBV18 and TRBJ1-1, with 11 bases identical to TRBD1. CDR1 is KGHSH and CDR2 is LQKENI in the germline V gene. Germline trimming cut 3 bases from V and 5 bases from J; bases unmatched to any gene: 2. This CDR3 has 14 residues. This CDR3 reads CASSPGTGGTEAFF. CDR3 sequence (DNA): TGTGCCAGCTCACCCGGGACAGGGGGTACTGAAGCTTTCTTT.

In its sample, this clone was seen once. The V and J genes are TRBV6-1 and TRBJ1-5; no firm D call. The V gene's germline CDR1 is MNHNS and CDR2 SASEGT. The CDR3 length is 15 residues. Trimming took 2 bases from V and 5 from J, leaving 13 bases between them. CDR3 in amino acids: CASSELPVIDQPQHF. In nucleotides, the CDR3 is TGTGCCAGCAGTGAACTGCCAGTAATTGATCAGCCCCAGCATTTT.

This rearrangement joins TRBV3-1 (or the pseudogene TRBV3-2) to TRBJ1-2; D is unresolved. The germline CDR1 and CDR2 sequences are LGHDT and YNNKEL (reference sequence). The V end was cut by 3 bases, the J end by 7 bases, with 15 bases between. This CDR3 is 14 amino acids long. The CDR3 reads CASSHLGEVPGYTF. In DNA, the CDR3 is TGTGCCAGCAGCCACCTTGGGGAGGTGCCTGGCTACACCTTC.

The chain joins TRBV18 to TRBJ2-2; 9 bases match TRBD1. The V gene's germline CDR1 is KGHSH and CDR2 LQKENI. This CDR3 region has 16 residues. J lost 6 bases, V lost 2 bases, and 7 bases had no gene match. The CDR3 nucleotides are TGTGCCAGCTCACCAAGGGGACAGGGCATCGCCGGGGAGCTGTTTTTT. Encoded protein: CASSPRGQGIAGELFF.